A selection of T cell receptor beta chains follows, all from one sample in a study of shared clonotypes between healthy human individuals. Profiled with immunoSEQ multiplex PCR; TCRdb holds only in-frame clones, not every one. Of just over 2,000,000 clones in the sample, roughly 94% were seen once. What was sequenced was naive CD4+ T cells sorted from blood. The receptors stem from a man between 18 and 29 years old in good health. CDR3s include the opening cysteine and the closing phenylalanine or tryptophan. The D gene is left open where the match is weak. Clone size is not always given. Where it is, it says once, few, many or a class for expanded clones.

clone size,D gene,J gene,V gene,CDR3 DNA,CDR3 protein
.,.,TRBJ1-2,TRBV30,TGTGCCGGGACCCGTAGGAATCCCTCCGGGGGCTACACCTTC,CAGTRRNPSGGYTF
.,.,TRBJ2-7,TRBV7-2,TGTGCCAGCAGCTTAGGACTTCCAACCTACGAGCAGTACTTC,CASSLGLPTYEQYF
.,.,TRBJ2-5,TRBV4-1,TGCGCCAGCAGCCATTCTCCCCCGGTGGTCGCGGAGACCCAGTACTTC,CASSHSPPVVAETQYF
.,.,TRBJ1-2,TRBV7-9,TGTGCCAGCAGCACCTGGGCGGCTGGCAATGGCTACACCTTC,CASSTWAAGNGYTF
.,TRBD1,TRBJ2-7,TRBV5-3,TGTGCCAGAAGCTTGTCGGGACAGGGAAGGGAGCAGTACTTC,CARSLSGQGREQYF
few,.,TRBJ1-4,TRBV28,TGTGCCAGCCAGGACCTTAGAGGCGAAAAACTGTTTTTT,CASQDLRGEKLFF
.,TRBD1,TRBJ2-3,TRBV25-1,TGTGCCAGCAGGACGGGACAGGGAAGCACAGATACGCAGTATTTT,CASRTGQGSTDTQYF
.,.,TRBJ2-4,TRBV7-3,TGTGCCAGCAGCTTGGGGACAAATGAAAACATTCAGTACTTC,CASSLGTNENIQYF
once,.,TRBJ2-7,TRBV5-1,TGCGCCAGCAGCTTCTTGACTGAGTTCTCCTACGAGCAGTACTTC,CASSFLTEFSYEQYF
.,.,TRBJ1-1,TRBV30,TGTGCCTGGAGTACGTTAGGGGGATCGGACACTGAAGCTTTCTTT,CAWSTLGGSDTEAFF
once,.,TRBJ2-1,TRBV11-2,TGTGCCAGCAGCTCCGAACTTTGGGACCACAATGAGCAGTTCTTC,CASSSELWDHNEQFF
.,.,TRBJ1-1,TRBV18,TGTGCCAGCTCACCACCGAATACGGATTCTTTTTGGGGCACTGAAGCTTTCTTT,CASSPPNTDSFWGTEAFF
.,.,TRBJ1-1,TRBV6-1,TGTGCCAGCAGCCCCGCGGGGGCGCGGAACACTGAAGCTTTCTTT,CASSPAGARNTEAFF
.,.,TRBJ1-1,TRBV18,TGTGCCAGCTCACCGGGACACGGCACCACTGAAGCTTTCTTT,CASSPGHGTTEAFF
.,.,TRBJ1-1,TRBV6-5,TGTGCCAGCAGTTACTTCACGGCGGTCGGCACTGAAGCTTTCTTT,CASSYFTAVGTEAFF
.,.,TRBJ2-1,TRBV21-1,TGTGCCAGCAGCTTTAATGCGAAAGGGAGCTCCTACAATGAGCAGTTCTTC,CASSFNAKGSSYNEQFF
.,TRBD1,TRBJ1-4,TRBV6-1,TGTGCCAGCAGTTGGGACAGGGGTAATGAAAAACTGTTTTTT,CASSWDRGNEKLFF
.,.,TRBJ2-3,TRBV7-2,TGTGCCAGCAGTGGCCCCAACACAGATACGCAGTATTTT,CASSGPNTDTQYF
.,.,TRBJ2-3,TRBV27,TGTGCCAGCAGTTTAACCGGGACTCCAGATACGCAGTATTTT,CASSLTGTPDTQYF
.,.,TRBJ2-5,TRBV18,TGTGCCAGCTCACCAAGTTCTAACAGGGCCTCAGAGACCCAGTACTTC,CASSPSSNRASETQYF
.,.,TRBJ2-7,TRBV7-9,TGTGCCAGCAGCTTAGAAGGAGACCTCTCCTACGAGCAGTACTTC,CASSLEGDLSYEQYF
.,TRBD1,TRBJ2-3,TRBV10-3,TGTGCCACAGGGGAGGGGGGACAGGGCTCAGATACGCAGTATTTT,CATGEGGQGSDTQYF
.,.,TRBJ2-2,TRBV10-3,TGTGCCATCAGCCGGGACTTGAACACCGGGGAGCTGTTTTTT,CAISRDLNTGELFF
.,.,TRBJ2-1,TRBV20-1,TGCAGTGCTCAGGTCAATGAGCAGTTCTTC,CSAQVNEQFF
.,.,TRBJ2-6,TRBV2,TGTGCCAGCAGGGAAAGGTCTGGGGCCAACGTCCTGACTTTC,CASRERSGANVLTF
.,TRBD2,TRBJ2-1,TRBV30,TGTGCCGGTAGCGGGAGTTCCTACAATGAGCAGTTCTTC,CAGSGSSYNEQFF
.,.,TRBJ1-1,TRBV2,TGTGCCAGCAGTGAAACTGAAGCTTTCTTT,CASSETEAFF
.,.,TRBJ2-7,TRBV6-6,TGTGCCAGCAGTTACGGTCCGTCAGCTCCCTACGAGCAGTACTTC,CASSYGPSAPYEQYF
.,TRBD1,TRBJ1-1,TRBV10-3,TGTGCCATCAACCAACAGGGGGCGAACACTGAAGCTTTCTTT,CAINQQGANTEAFF
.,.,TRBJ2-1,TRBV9,TGTGCCAGCAGCGTAGAATTATCCCCCTACAATGAGCAGTTCTTC,CASSVELSPYNEQFF
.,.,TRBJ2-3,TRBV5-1,TGCGCCAGCAGCCCTATAGACAGCACAGATACGCAGTATTTT,CASSPIDSTDTQYF
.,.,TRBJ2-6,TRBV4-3,TGCGCCAGCAGCCAGATTTCTGGGACCGGGAACTCTGGGGCCAACGTCCTGACTTTC,CASSQISGTGNSGANVLTF
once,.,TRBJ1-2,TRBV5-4,TGTGCCAGCAGCTTGAACGGGTTTGGCTACACCTTC,CASSLNGFGYTF
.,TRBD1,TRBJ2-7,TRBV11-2,TGTGCCAGCAGCCCCCAAATGACAGGGGGGTACGAGCAGTACTTC,CASSPQMTGGYEQYF
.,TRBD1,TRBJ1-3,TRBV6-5,TGTGCCAGCAGTTGGGACAGGGGAAGACTTGGAAACACCATATATTTT,CASSWDRGRLGNTIYF
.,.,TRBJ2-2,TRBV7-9,TGTGCCAGCAGCTTAGAGGTCGGGAACACCGGGGAGCTGTTTTTT,CASSLEVGNTGELFF
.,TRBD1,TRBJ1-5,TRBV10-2,TGCGCCAGCGGACAGGGGAGCGGTCAGCCCCAGCATTTT,CASGQGSGQPQHF
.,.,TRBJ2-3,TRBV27,TGTGCCAGCAGAGGGCGCACAGATACGCAGTATTTT,CASRGRTDTQYF
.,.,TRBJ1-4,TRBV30,TGTGCCTGGAGTTGGGGTAATGAAAAACTGTTTTTT,CAWSWGNEKLFF
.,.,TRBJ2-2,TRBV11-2,TGTGCCAGCAGCTTTCGAGGGGAGAACACCGGGGAGCTGTTTTTT,CASSFRGENTGELFF
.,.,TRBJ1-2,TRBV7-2,TGTGCCAGCAGCTTAGATAGGGGCAGGGATGGCTACACCTTC,CASSLDRGRDGYTF
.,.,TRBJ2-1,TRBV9,TGTGCCAGCAGCGGCGCAGGATTCTACTACAATGAGCAGTTCTTC,CASSGAGFYYNEQFF
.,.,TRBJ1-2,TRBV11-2,TGTGCCAGCAGTCATACGGGGCCTGACTATGGCTACACCTTC,CASSHTGPDYGYTF
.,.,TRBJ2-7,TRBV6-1,TGTGCCAGCAGTGGGGGGGGGCTAATGACCTACGAGCAGTACTTC,CASSGGGLMTYEQYF
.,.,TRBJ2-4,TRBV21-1,TGTGCCAGCAGCACGGGAACGCGTGGACAAAACATTCAGTACTTC,CASSTGTRGQNIQYF
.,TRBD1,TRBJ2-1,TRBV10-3,TGTGCCATCTACGGGACAGGGGGTGGGTTCTTC,CAIYGTGGGFF
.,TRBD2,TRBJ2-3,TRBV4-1,TGCGCCAGCAGCCAAGATCGACTAGCGGGGGGTACAGATACGCAGTATTTT,CASSQDRLAGGTDTQYF
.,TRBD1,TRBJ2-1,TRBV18,TGTGCCAGCTCACCAAGAGGGGGCTCCCACAATGAGCAGTTCTTC,CASSPRGGSHNEQFF
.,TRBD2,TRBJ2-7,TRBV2,TGTGCCAGCAGCAAAGCCCCGGGGGGGCAGGGCGAGCAGTACTTC,CASSKAPGGQGEQYF
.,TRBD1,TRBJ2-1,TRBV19,TGTGCCAGTAGTATAGGCACAGGGGGCTACAATGAGCAGTTCTTC,CASSIGTGGYNEQFF
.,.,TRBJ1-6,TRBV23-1,TGCGCCAGCGTAGGGAATTCACCCCTCCACTTT,CASVGNSPLHF
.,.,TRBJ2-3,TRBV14,TGTGCCAGCAGCCAAGTGGGCGCAGATACGCAGTATTTT,CASSQVGADTQYF
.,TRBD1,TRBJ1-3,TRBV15,TGTGCCACCAGCAGAGACCGGGACAGGGGTGGAAACACCATATATTTT,CATSRDRDRGGNTIYF
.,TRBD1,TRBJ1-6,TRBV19,TGTGCCAGTAGTTACCAGGGGGCTGGTAATTCACCCCTCCACTTT,CASSYQGAGNSPLHF